Listed below are T cell receptor beta chains from one sample, sequenced in a study of beta chain features in type 1 diabetes. Clones were sequenced by immunoSEQ multiplex PCR, and TCRdb holds only the in-frame ones, with some missing. Here the sample spans some 360,000 clones, around a fifth being singletons. The material sequenced was naive CD4+ T cells from blood. The source of these receptors is a woman aged 18-30 years in good health. CDR3s leave out the opening cysteine and the closing phenylalanine or tryptophan.

V | CDR3
TRBV30 | AWGQGSNEKLF
TRBV10-3 | AISAVAGSSYNEQF
TRBV7-2 | ASSPSGTTGELF
TRBV7-9 | ASSWTSGTQETQY
TRBV29-1 | SVRGQGTTGELF
TRBV7-9 | AWTGKGTEAF
TRBV9 | ASSVSTGQDSPLH
TRBV5-1 | ASSVGQVADTQY
TRBV5-4 | ASSSTGAGTGELF
TRBV6-5 | ASSGTGEETQY
TRBV28 | ASNSRGGEQF
TRBV6-5 | ASSLHGTDYGYT
TRBV27 | ASSLTRDDGYT
TRBV13 | ASSSNPRETQY
TRBV4-1 | ASSQDQGGEGYT
TRBV9 | ASSVQVNTEAF
TRBV5-4 | ASSPGQTPYEQY
TRBV7-6 | ASSHRQGNEKLF
TRBV2 | ASSGPRLDYGYT
TRBV29-1 | SVSTDIDSTEAF
TRBV29-1 | SVETGLSGNTIY
TRBV2 | ASSVRVGYT
TRBV19 | ASSINRVNEQY
TRBV27 | ASSLNVQETQY
TRBV7-2 | ASSTRDYYNEQF
TRBV18 | ASSPPSSIYGYT
TRBV7-8 | ASTPDRASAEQY